Listed below are T cell receptor beta chains from one sample, sequenced in a study of T cells after yellow fever vaccination. TCRdb reprocessed the 5' RACE reads with MiXCR, giving one entry per CDR3 protein. Of hundreds of thousands of distinct CDR3 sequences in the sample, approximately 18% were seen once. This sample comprised PBMCs, obtained before the yellow fever booster vaccination. The receptors were sampled from a man younger than 35 who received the YFV17D yellow fever vaccine. Both conserved end residues are part of each CDR3. The order of the fields is V gene, clone size, J gene, D gene, CDR3 protein, CDR3 DNA. D genes are given only for firm matches. Some rows mark clone size as missing; the rest say once, few, many or name a class of expanded clone.

v_gene: TRBV5-1; abundance: .; j_gene: TRBJ1-4; d_gene: .; CDR3aa: CASSLGIIGEKLFF; CDR3nt: TGCGCCAGCAGCTTGGGTATTATTGGCGAAAAACTGTTTTTT
v_gene: TRBV20-1; abundance: many; j_gene: TRBJ1-5; d_gene: .; CDR3aa: CSALLGTDSNQPQHF; CDR3nt: TGCAGTGCCCTCCTGGGGACGGATAGCAATCAGCCCCAGCATTTT
v_gene: TRBV2; abundance: .; j_gene: TRBJ2-7; d_gene: .; CDR3aa: CASRSDRSSYEQYF; CDR3nt: TGTGCCAGCAGGTCGGACCGAAGCTCCTACGAGCAGTACTTC
v_gene: TRBV9; abundance: .; j_gene: TRBJ2-2; d_gene: TRBD1; CDR3aa: CASSPRQGDTGELFF; CDR3nt: TGTGCCAGCAGCCCCCGACAGGGCGACACCGGGGAGCTGTTTTTT
v_gene: TRBV6-5; abundance: .; j_gene: TRBJ1-1; d_gene: TRBD1; CDR3aa: CASSPIFNPGTGDFMNTEAFF; CDR3nt: TGTGCCAGCAGCCCCATATTCAACCCCGGGACAGGGGACTTTATGAACACTGAAGCTTTCTTT
v_gene: TRBV5-4; abundance: few; j_gene: TRBJ2-5; d_gene: .; CDR3aa: CASSSASGQQETQYF; CDR3nt: TGTGCCAGCAGCTCCGCCTCGGGACAACAAGAGACCCAGTACTTC
v_gene: TRBV7-9; abundance: .; j_gene: TRBJ2-3; d_gene: TRBD1; CDR3aa: CASSTDRGATDTQYF; CDR3nt: TGTGCCAGCAGCACCGACAGGGGGGCCACAGATACGCAGTATTTT
v_gene: TRBV20-1; abundance: few; j_gene: TRBJ1-1; d_gene: TRBD1; CDR3aa: CSAGQGAPPLNTEAFF; CDR3nt: TGCAGTGCTGGACAGGGGGCTCCCCCCCTGAACACTGAAGCTTTCTTT
v_gene: TRBV5-1; abundance: few; j_gene: TRBJ1-1; d_gene: .; CDR3aa: CASSRGLTMAEAFF; CDR3nt: TGCGCCAGCAGCCGCGGATTAACTATGGCTGAAGCTTTCTTT
v_gene: TRBV5-1; abundance: many; j_gene: TRBJ2-1; d_gene: .; CDR3aa: CASSPDPGLSYNEQFF; CDR3nt: TGCGCCAGCAGCCCGGACCCAGGGTTGTCCTACAATGAGCAGTTCTTC
v_gene: TRBV6-4; abundance: many; j_gene: TRBJ2-2; d_gene: .; CDR3aa: CASSEGGQNTGELFF; CDR3nt: TGTGCCAGCAGTGAGGGGGGACAAAACACCGGGGAGCTGTTTTTT
v_gene: TRBV7-2; abundance: few; j_gene: TRBJ2-2; d_gene: .; CDR3aa: CASSWGGHGELFF; CDR3nt: TGTGCCAGCAGCTGGGGTGGTCACGGGGAGCTGTTTTTT
v_gene: TRBV6-5; abundance: many; j_gene: TRBJ2-4; d_gene: TRBD1; CDR3aa: CASRDRAKNIQYF; CDR3nt: TGTGCCAGCAGGGACAGGGCCAAAAACATTCAGTACTTC
v_gene: TRBV10-3; abundance: few; j_gene: TRBJ2-2; d_gene: TRBD2; CDR3aa: CAISAGGFTGELFF; CDR3nt: TGTGCCATCAGTGCCGGGGGGTTCACCGGGGAGCTGTTTTTT
v_gene: TRBV29-1; abundance: many; j_gene: TRBJ2-7; d_gene: .; CDR3aa: CSAAGPLGEQYF; CDR3nt: TGCAGCGCCGCCGGGCCGCTGGGGGAGCAGTACTTC
v_gene: TRBV3-1; abundance: .; j_gene: TRBJ2-1; d_gene: .; CDR3aa: CASRIPRSQFF; CDR3nt: TGTGCCAGCAGGATTCCTAGATCGCAGTTCTTC
v_gene: TRBV18; abundance: few; j_gene: TRBJ1-1; d_gene: TRBD1; CDR3aa: CASSPPLQGPNTEAFF; CDR3nt: TGTGCCAGCTCACCACCCTTACAGGGGCCTAACACTGAAGCTTTCTTT
v_gene: TRBV20-1; abundance: .; j_gene: TRBJ2-1; d_gene: TRBD2; CDR3aa: CSAVGTSGYNEQFF; CDR3nt: TGCAGTGCCGTGGGGACTAGCGGTTACAATGAGCAGTTCTTC
v_gene: TRBV5-1; abundance: .; j_gene: TRBJ2-1; d_gene: TRBD2; CDR3aa: CASSPGTSGDYNEQFF; CDR3nt: TGCGCCAGCAGCCCGGGGACTAGCGGGGACTACAATGAGCAGTTCTTC
v_gene: TRBV25-1; abundance: .; j_gene: TRBJ1-2; d_gene: TRBD1; CDR3aa: CASSEYGTGLGYTF; CDR3nt: TGTGCCAGCAGTGAATATGGGACAGGGCTTGGCTACACCTTC
v_gene: TRBV4-3; abundance: .; j_gene: TRBJ2-5; d_gene: TRBD1; CDR3aa: CASSQNRGSETQYF; CDR3nt: TGCGCCAGCAGCCAAAACAGGGGTTCGGAGACCCAGTACTTC
v_gene: TRBV20-1; abundance: .; j_gene: TRBJ2-5; d_gene: .; CDR3aa: CSVKWGEETQYF; CDR3nt: TGCAGTGTGAAGTGGGGGGAAGAGACCCAGTACTTC
v_gene: TRBV7-9; abundance: few; j_gene: TRBJ1-2; d_gene: TRBD1; CDR3aa: CASSDWTGHYGYTF; CDR3nt: TGTGCCAGCAGCGACTGGACAGGGCACTATGGCTACACCTTC
v_gene: TRBV3-1; abundance: few; j_gene: TRBJ2-7; d_gene: .; CDR3aa: CASSQGGTSLEQYF; CDR3nt: TGTGCCAGCAGCCAAGGGGGAACCTCCCTCGAGCAGTACTTC
v_gene: TRBV5-1; abundance: few; j_gene: TRBJ2-3; d_gene: TRBD2; CDR3aa: CASSSGAGGPVDTQYF; CDR3nt: TGCGCCAGCAGCTCGGGAGCGGGGGGCCCGGTAGATACGCAGTATTTT
v_gene: TRBV20-1; abundance: .; j_gene: TRBJ1-5; d_gene: .; CDR3aa: CSARPGPGSQPQHF; CDR3nt: TGCAGTGCCAGGCCGGGACCGGGTTCTCAGCCCCAGCATTTT
v_gene: TRBV19; abundance: .; j_gene: TRBJ2-3; d_gene: .; CDR3aa: CASSIGAFTDTQYF; CDR3nt: TGTGCCAGTAGTATAGGGGCATTTACAGATACGCAGTATTTT
v_gene: TRBV20-1; abundance: .; j_gene: TRBJ1-5; d_gene: TRBD1; CDR3aa: CSAEDRRSNQPQHF; CDR3nt: TGCAGTGCTGAGGACAGGAGGTCAAATCAGCCCCAGCATTTT
v_gene: TRBV7-9; abundance: few; j_gene: TRBJ1-1; d_gene: .; CDR3aa: CASSWDVATEAFF; CDR3nt: TGTGCCAGCAGCTGGGACGTAGCTACTGAAGCTTTCTTT
v_gene: TRBV7-6; abundance: few; j_gene: TRBJ2-3; d_gene: TRBD2; CDR3aa: CASSPSGASTDTQYF; CDR3nt: TGTGCCAGCAGCCCGAGCGGGGCGAGCACAGATACGCAGTATTTT
v_gene: TRBV4-1; abundance: few; j_gene: TRBJ1-1; d_gene: .; CDR3aa: CASSQEPGDPNTEAFF; CDR3nt: TGCGCCAGCAGCCAAGAGCCAGGCGATCCGAACACTGAAGCTTTCTTT
v_gene: TRBV4-3; abundance: .; j_gene: TRBJ2-3; d_gene: .; CDR3aa: CASSQEWGGTDTQYF; CDR3nt: TGCGCCAGCAGCCAAGAGTGGGGGGGCACAGATACGCAGTATTTT
v_gene: TRBV20-1; abundance: .; j_gene: TRBJ2-7; d_gene: .; CDR3aa: CSATAAGVSYEQYF; CDR3nt: TGCAGTGCTACAGCCGCAGGGGTGAGCTACGAGCAGTACTTC
v_gene: TRBV20-1; abundance: .; j_gene: TRBJ2-5; d_gene: TRBD2; CDR3aa: CRILAGGSQVETQYF; CDR3nt: TGCAGGATACTAGCGGGGGGGTCCCAAGTAGAGACCCAGTACTTC
v_gene: TRBV6-2/TRBV6-3; abundance: .; j_gene: TRBJ2-2; d_gene: TRBD2; CDR3aa: CASSFHRAGGPGTGELFF; CDR3nt: TGTGCCAGCAGTTTCCATCGAGCGGGGGGGCCAGGCACCGGGGAGCTGTTTTTT
v_gene: TRBV6-5; abundance: few; j_gene: TRBJ1-1; d_gene: TRBD1; CDR3aa: CASSYRDRGGTEAFF; CDR3nt: TGTGCCAGCAGTTACCGGGACAGGGGGGGGACTGAAGCTTTCTTT
v_gene: TRBV4-1; abundance: .; j_gene: TRBJ1-4; d_gene: .; CDR3aa: CASSHPMDGATNEKLFF; CDR3nt: TGCGCCAGCAGCCACCCCATGGACGGTGCAACTAATGAAAAACTGTTTTTT
v_gene: TRBV7-9; abundance: .; j_gene: TRBJ2-7; d_gene: TRBD1; CDR3aa: CASSIRQGFGEQYF; CDR3nt: TGTGCCAGCAGCATTAGACAGGGGTTCGGCGAGCAGTACTTC
v_gene: TRBV9; abundance: .; j_gene: TRBJ2-2; d_gene: TRBD2; CDR3aa: CASSVGPAGLAGNTGELFF; CDR3nt: TGTGCCAGCAGCGTAGGCCCCGCGGGACTAGCGGGGAACACCGGGGAGCTGTTTTTT
v_gene: TRBV20-1; abundance: .; j_gene: TRBJ1-1; d_gene: .; CDR3aa: CSATRTRANEAFF; CDR3nt: TGCAGTGCTACCCGGACCAGGGCAAATGAAGCTTTCTTT
v_gene: TRBV7-2; abundance: .; j_gene: TRBJ2-1; d_gene: .; CDR3aa: CASSTFRGDEQFF; CDR3nt: TGTGCCAGCAGCACATTCCGGGGTGATGAGCAGTTCTTC
v_gene: TRBV5-1; abundance: many; j_gene: TRBJ2-7; d_gene: TRBD2; CDR3aa: CASSLTSGETYEQYF; CDR3nt: TGCGCCAGCAGCTTGACTAGCGGGGAAACCTACGAGCAGTACTTC
v_gene: TRBV6-2/TRBV6-3; abundance: few; j_gene: TRBJ2-5; d_gene: .; CDR3aa: CASSYTAETQYF; CDR3nt: TGTGCCAGCAGTTACACAGCGGAGACCCAGTACTTC
v_gene: TRBV6-6; abundance: many; j_gene: TRBJ1-5; d_gene: .; CDR3aa: CASSEGPSNQPQHF; CDR3nt: TGTGCCAGCAGTGAGGGGCCCAGCAATCAGCCCCAGCATTTT
v_gene: TRBV7-8; abundance: .; j_gene: TRBJ1-5; d_gene: .; CDR3aa: CASSPEWGINQPQHF; CDR3nt: TGTGCCAGCAGCCCGGAGTGGGGGATCAATCAGCCCCAGCATTTT
v_gene: TRBV7-9; abundance: few; j_gene: TRBJ1-5; d_gene: TRBD1; CDR3aa: CASPLPTGEQPQHF; CDR3nt: TGTGCCAGCCCCTTACCGACAGGGGAGCAGCCCCAGCATTTT
v_gene: TRBV4-1; abundance: .; j_gene: TRBJ1-4; d_gene: TRBD1; CDR3aa: CASSQDWGQGEEKLFF; CDR3nt: TGCGCCAGCAGCCAAGATTGGGGACAGGGGGAGGAAAAACTGTTTTTT
v_gene: TRBV20-1; abundance: .; j_gene: TRBJ1-6; d_gene: .; CDR3aa: CSASPDNSPLHF; CDR3nt: TGCAGTGCTAGTCCAGATAATTCACCCCTCCACTTT
v_gene: TRBV27; abundance: .; j_gene: TRBJ2-5; d_gene: TRBD2; CDR3aa: CASSISGTSGGETQYF; CDR3nt: TGTGCCAGCAGTATCTCCGGGACTAGCGGTGGGGAGACCCAGTACTTC
v_gene: TRBV11-2; abundance: .; j_gene: TRBJ2-2; d_gene: TRBD2; CDR3aa: CASSPEASGGGNTGELFF; CDR3nt: TGTGCCAGCAGCCCAGAGGCTAGCGGGGGAGGTAACACCGGGGAGCTGTTTTTT
v_gene: TRBV11-1; abundance: .; j_gene: TRBJ2-6; d_gene: .; CDR3aa: CASGGESGLSGANVLTF; CDR3nt: TGTGCCAGCGGCGGTGAATCAGGCCTCTCTGGGGCCAACGTCCTGACTTTC
v_gene: TRBV24-1; abundance: .; j_gene: TRBJ2-1; d_gene: .; CDR3aa: CATSRDGAGGEQFF; CDR3nt: TGTGCCACCAGCCGGGACGGCGCTGGGGGTGAGCAGTTCTTC
v_gene: TRBV16; abundance: .; j_gene: TRBJ2-4; d_gene: .; CDR3aa: CASSQRQLLAKNIQYF; CDR3nt: TGTGCCAGCAGCCAAAGACAGCTTCTAGCCAAAAACATTCAGTACTTC
v_gene: TRBV6-6; abundance: .; j_gene: TRBJ2-7; d_gene: TRBD1; CDR3aa: CASSFGQGSANEQYF; CDR3nt: TGTGCCAGCAGTTTTGGACAGGGGTCTGCAAACGAGCAGTACTTC
v_gene: TRBV29-1; abundance: .; j_gene: TRBJ2-5; d_gene: .; CDR3aa: CSVEWGAETQYF; CDR3nt: TGCAGCGTTGAATGGGGCGCGGAGACCCAGTACTTC
v_gene: TRBV6-2/TRBV6-3; abundance: .; j_gene: TRBJ2-5; d_gene: TRBD2; CDR3aa: CASLEAGGRTATQYF; CDR3nt: TGTGCCAGCCTTGAAGCGGGGGGGCGTACTGCGACCCAGTACTTC
v_gene: TRBV29-1; abundance: .; j_gene: TRBJ2-7; d_gene: .; CDR3aa: CSVEKGSYEQYF; CDR3nt: TGCAGCGTTGAAAAAGGATCCTACGAGCAGTACTTC
v_gene: TRBV7-2; abundance: few; j_gene: TRBJ1-1; d_gene: .; CDR3aa: CASSLASWIAFF; CDR3nt: TGTGCCAGCAGCCTAGCCAGCTGGATAGCTTTCTTT
v_gene: TRBV12-3/TRBV12-4; abundance: many; j_gene: TRBJ1-3; d_gene: .; CDR3aa: CASMEGSGNTIYF; CDR3nt: TGTGCCAGCATGGAGGGGTCTGGAAACACCATATATTTT
v_gene: TRBV7-9; abundance: .; j_gene: TRBJ1-5; d_gene: TRBD1; CDR3aa: CASSRTGVGPNQPQHF; CDR3nt: TGTGCCAGCAGCAGGACAGGGGTAGGGCCCAATCAGCCCCAGCATTTT